The clone carrying this T cell receptor (beta chain) has a single count. The repertoire was sequenced with immunoSEQ multiplex PCR; TCRdb's copy has only in-frame clones and lacks some. The sample lists about a million clones, roughly 77% seen once, with 0.89% in the top ten. These data are taken from a study of shared clonotypes between healthy human individuals. Turning to the study itself: Donor ages ranged 18 to 49 years: a couple of women, a few men.

The germline V gene has CDR1 LNHDA and CDR2 SQIVND (reference sequence). V was shortened by 3 bases and J by 4 bases, with 15 bases between the two germline ends. CDR3 size: 15 residues. The J gene is TRBJ1-1, the V gene TRBV19, with D tentatively TRBD1 (6 bases). The TCR was taken from a man younger than 30 in good health. Some clones in this sample may be carry-over from other donors' samples. Sequenced input: memory CD4+ T cells from PBMCs. Subset indicated: CD45RA-negative fraction. The CDR3 coding sequence is TGTGCCAGTAGTATTGGTGCAGGGGTTATCACTGAAGCTTTCTTT. Encoded protein: CASSIGAGVITEAFF.